Only a few counts were recorded for the clone carrying this T cell receptor beta chain. The data derive from a study of shared clonotypes between healthy human individuals. Germline CDR1 is GTSNPN and CDR2 is SVGIG (reference sequence). V lost 2 bases and J lost 9; bases outside the gene matches: 5. This CDR3 has 12 residues. Sequenced by immunoSEQ multiplex PCR; TCRdb stores in-frame clones only, minus some. Of over 850,000 clones in the sample, 78% were seen once. The V gene is TRBV30, the J gene TRBJ1-1, with TRBD1 matching 8 bases. The sample consisted of memory CD4+ T cells from PBMCs. The subset here: CD45RA-negative fraction. The sequence was collected from a man aged 18 to 35 in good health. Some clones in this sample may be carry-over from other donors' samples. The CDR3, as DNA: TGTGCCTGGAGTACGACAGGGGTCCAAGCTTTCTTT. This translates into CAWSTTGVQAFF.